One and the same sample provided the 28 T cell receptor beta chains below, sequenced in a study of blood T cell repertoires in COVID-19. The table came from immunoSEQ multiplex PCR; TCRdb's copy has only in-frame clones and leaves some out. The table shows around 300,000 clones, with approximately 90% occurring only once. Material for sequencing was peripheral blood. These receptors were obtained from a young woman with COVID-19, enrolled during active disease.

The chain employs TRBV7-8 and TRBJ2-1; 8 nucleotides agree with TRBD1. With V trimmed by 8 bases and J by 2 bases, 8 bases remained unmatched. Germline lookup yields CDR1 SGHVS and CDR2 FQNEAQ. This CDR3 has 15 amino acids. CDR3 sequence: CASASGQGAYNEQFF. The CDR3, as DNA: TGTGCCAGCGCATCCGGACAGGGTGCCTACAATGAGCAGTTCTTC.

V is TRBV13 and J is TRBJ2-6, with D perhaps matching TRBD1 (6 bases). This CDR3 comprises 19 residues. Trimming shortened V by 5 bases and J by 1 base, and 21 bases separated the two germline ends. CDR1 PRHDT and CDR2 FYEKMQ come from the germline V gene (reference sequence). The CDR3 here is CASSRYLDRIKSGANVLTF. The CDR3 DNA reads as TGTGCCAGCAGCCGTTACCTTGACAGGATAAAGTCTGGGGCCAACGTCCTGACTTTC.

This clone appeared a few times. This CDR3 is also generated by other DNA sequences in the sample. The chain recombines TRBV28 with TRBJ1-1; D call uncertain. In germline, CDR1 is MDHEN, CDR2 SYDVKM. V shed 3 bases and J shed 1 base, with 6 bases lying between them. This CDR3 contains 13 residues. The CDR3 here is CASSFRGNTEAFF. The CDR3 nucleotides are TGTGCCAGCAGTTTTCGGGGGAACACTGAAGCTTTCTTT.

The chain joins TRBV10-1 to TRBJ2-7; a possible D gene is TRBD2 (5 bases). CDR3 length: 14 residues. Trimming left V 8 bases short and J 1 base short, with 15 bases between. In germline, CDR1 is WNHNN, CDR2 SYGVQD (reference sequence). CDR3 DNA sequence: TGCGCCAGCTGGTCCCCTCAGCGGTCCTACGAGCAGTACTTC. This sequence encodes CASWSPQRSYEQYF.

The chain carries TRBV30 and TRBJ2-5, with 9 bases that match TRBD2. The CDR3 extends over 12 amino acids. V trimming: 6 bases; J trimming: 7 bases; junction bases outside the gene matches: 6. Germline values: CDR1 GTSNPN, CDR2 SVGIG (reference sequence). CDR3 sequence reads: CACLTSGRTQYF. Here the CDR3 DNA reads TGTGCCTGCTTGACTAGCGGCAGGACCCAGTACTTC.

This clone was counted a few times. The chain uses TRBV27 and TRBJ1-1; D gene uncertain. The CDR3 consists of 13 residues. The germline V gene encodes CDR1 MNHEY and CDR2 SMNVEV (reference sequence). Trimming stripped 7 bases from V and 1 base from J, with 10 bases between. DNA of the CDR3: TGTGCCAGCAACCTCGCAGGGAACACTGAAGCTTTCTTT. It yields the protein CASNLAGNTEAFF.

This clone occurred once. The V and J genes are TRBV18 and TRBJ1-2; no reliable D call. The CDR3 covers 12 residues. Germline lookup yields CDR1 KGHSH and CDR2 LQKENI. V was shortened by 5 bases and J by 1 base, with 5 bases between the two germline ends. This chain's CDR3 is CASSESNYGYTF. DNA for the CDR3: TGTGCCAGCTCAGAGAGTAACTATGGCTACACCTTC.

The chain carries TRBV19 and TRBJ2-1; 8 nucleotides align to TRBD2. V was pared by 5 bases and J by 3 bases, with 6 bases of the junction left unmatched. This CDR3 has 15 amino acids. CDR1 is LNHDA and CDR2 is SQIVND in the germline V gene (reference sequence). The CDR3 spells CASSGGLASYNEQFF. The CDR3 nucleotides read TGTGCCAGTAGTGGAGGACTAGCCAGCTACAATGAGCAGTTCTTC.

The count of this clone is one. This chain links TRBV19 with TRBJ1-1; 9 bases fit TRBD1. CDR1 is LNHDA, CDR2 SQIVND, per germline (reference sequence). The CDR3 covers 17 residues. Germline trimming cut 7 bases from V and 1 base from J; bases unmatched to any gene: 13. CDR3 loop: CASKGVRDRATNTEAFF. CDR3 nucleotides: TGTGCCAGTAAGGGGGTACGGGACAGGGCCACGAACACTGAAGCTTTCTTT.

V usage is TRBV25-1 and J usage is TRBJ2-7, with 7 bases identical to TRBD2. The V segment lost 6 bases and the J segment 4 bases; nucleotides outside the gene matches: 6. This CDR3 contains 13 residues. The germline V gene encodes CDR1 MGHDK and CDR2 SYGVNS. The CDR3 is CASRDGRRYEQYF. The CDR3, as DNA: TGTGCCAGCAGAGACGGGAGGAGGTACGAGCAGTACTTC.

This clone was seen just once. The rearrangement links TRBV5-1 to TRBJ2-1; 9 nucleotides line up with TRBD2. Trimming removed 0 bases from V and 5 bases from J; junction bases left unmatched: 3. The CDR3 is made up of 15 amino acids. Germline CDR1 is SGHRS and CDR2 is YFSETQ. CDR3 loop: CASSLGSSGNNEQFF. Here the CDR3 DNA reads TGCGCCAGCAGCTTGGGATCTAGCGGGAACAATGAGCAGTTCTTC.

The chain carries TRBV6-5 and TRBJ2-7; a possible D gene is TRBD2 (5 bases). Germline V CDR1 and CDR2: MNHEY, SVGAGI. The CDR3 loop spans 15 amino acids. Trimming stripped 7 bases from V and 4 bases from J, with 20 bases between. The CDR3 loop is CASTPSKWEWYEQYF. CDR3 sequence (DNA): TGTGCCAGCACCCCAAGTAAGTGGGAGTGGTACGAGCAGTACTTC.

The J gene is TRBJ2-7, the V gene TRBV4-1, with 7 bases fitting TRBD1. Germline-derived CDR1 and CDR2 are MGHRA and YSYEKL. The V gene end was trimmed by 0 bases and the J gene end by 3 bases; junction bases not matched to a gene: 8. CDR3 length: 16 residues. As DNA, the CDR3 is TGCGCCAGCAGCCAAGACCCAGGGGGAGTTTACTACGAGCAGTACTTC. This codes for CASSQDPGGVYYEQYF.

The chain has TRBV27 and TRBJ2-3; no reliable D call. The V end was cut by 1 base, the J end by 2 bases, with 10 bases between. The CDR3 runs to 15 residues. Looked up from germline, CDR1 is MNHEY and CDR2 is SMNVEV (reference sequence). CDR3 residues: CASSLWAEPTDTQYF. CDR3 in DNA: TGTGCCAGCAGTTTATGGGCAGAACCCACAGATACGCAGTATTTT.

This clone was observed a single time. The J gene is TRBJ1-1, the V gene TRBV4-1, with TRBD1 as a possible D gene (5 bases). Looked up from germline, CDR1 is MGHRA and CDR2 is YSYEKL. This CDR3 comprises 13 residues. V was clipped by 3 bases and J by 3 bases, with 8 bases between them. The DNA of the CDR3 is TGCGCCAGCAGCCAGGGGCTCCACACTGAAGCTTTCTTT. Translated, it gives CASSQGLHTEAFF.

The V and J genes are TRBV5-4 and TRBJ2-3, with D tentatively TRBD1 (5 bases). Germline assignment: CDR1 SGHNT and CDR2 YYREEE (reference sequence). The CDR3 length is 14 residues. Trimming stripped 4 bases from V and 5 bases from J, with 14 bases between. In DNA, the CDR3 is TGTGCCAGCAGCCCCCAGGGCGGTGGAGATACGCAGTATTTT. Translating gives CASSPQGGGDTQYF. Together with reference TRBV5-4 and TRBJ2-3, the CDR3 gives the full variable domain: ETGVTQSPTHLIKTRGQQVTLRCSSQSGHNTVSWYQQALGQGPQFIFQYYREEENGRGNFPPRFSGLQFPNYSSELNVNALELDDSALYLCASSPQGGGDTQYFGPGTRLTVL.

The genes are TRBV9 and TRBJ1-4, with 7 bases fitting TRBD1. There are 15 residues in the CDR3. The germline V gene encodes CDR1 SGDLS and CDR2 YYNGEE. Losses at the gene ends were 4 bases for V and 0 bases for J; bases not matched to a gene: 3. The CDR3 protein is CASSPQGATNEKLFF. The CDR3 nucleotides read TGTGCCAGCAGCCCCCAGGGGGCAACTAATGAAAAACTGTTTTTT.

The chain carries TRBV6-5 and TRBJ2-1, with a possible D match to TRBD1 (6 bases). The CDR3 contains 16 residues. V shed 0 bases and J shed 8 bases, with 17 bases lying between them. The germline CDR1 and CDR2 sequences are MNHEY and SVGAGI. CDR3 loop: CASSYSSAGDRHEQFF. Here the CDR3 DNA reads TGTGCCAGCAGTTACTCGTCGGCAGGGGATAGGCATGAGCAGTTCTTC.

The rearrangement links TRBV28 to TRBJ2-3, with 10 nucleotides matching TRBD2. V shed 6 bases and J 0 bases; nucleotides not matched to a gene: 15. The CDR3 covers 19 residues. Per germline, CDR1 MDHEN and CDR2 SYDVKM. The DNA for the CDR3 is TGTGCCAGCAGCCCGGGACTAGCGTCCCACTCGACTAGCACAGATACGCAGTATTTT. Protein product: CASSPGLASHSTSTDTQYF. The whole variable domain, remainder taken from reference TRBV28 and TRBJ2-3, is DVKVTQSSRYLVKRTGEKVFLECVQDMDHENMFWYRQDPGLGLRLIYFSYDVKMKEKGDIPEGYSVSREKKERFSLILESASTNQTSMYLCASSPGLASHSTSTDTQYFGPGTRLTVL.

V is TRBV5-1 and J is TRBJ2-7, with D tentatively TRBD1 (6 bases). This CDR3 contains 13 residues. Deletions cut 3 bases from V and 0 bases from J, with 7 bases between. Germline loops: CDR1 SGHRS, CDR2 YFSETQ. This CDR3 is CASSSGHSYEQYF. CDR3 sequence (DNA): TGCGCCAGCAGCTCGGGACACTCCTACGAGCAGTACTTC.

This chain links TRBV5-6 with TRBJ2-1; D might be TRBD2 (6 bases). Germline V gene data show CDR1 as SGHDT and CDR2 as YYEEEE. With 2 bases removed from V and 3 bases from J, the gap between germline ends came to 12 bases. The CDR3 covers 15 residues. CDR3 nucleotide sequence: TGTGCCAGCAGCTTCCCAGCGGGCCTCTACAATGAGCAGTTCTTC. Amino acid sequence: CASSFPAGLYNEQFF.

The chain recombines TRBV10-3 with TRBJ2-5; 11 bases line up with TRBD1. The germline V gene has CDR1 ENHRY and CDR2 SYGVKD. The CDR3 spans 18 residues. The V gene end was trimmed by 3 bases and the J gene end by 3 bases; junction bases not matched to a gene: 12. The CDR3 DNA reads TGTGCCATCAGTGACACCACCCGGGGGACAGGGGGAAAAGAGACCCAGTACTTC. Amino acid sequence: CAISDTTRGTGGKETQYF.

Worth noting for this clone: The germline gene is not matched at one end of the junction; a read error may be the cause. The chain is built from TRBV20-1 and TRBJ2-1, with D possibly TRBD2 on 6 matching bases. This CDR3 is 11 amino acids long. Germline values: CDR1 DFQATT, CDR2 SNEGSKA (reference sequence). CDR3 residues: CSARGGHEQFF. In DNA form, the CDR3 reads TGCAGTGCAAGAGGAGGGCATGAGCAGTTCTTC.

The chain recombines TRBV2 with TRBJ1-3; D gene unclear. Germline V gives CDR1 SNHLY, CDR2 FYNNEI. The V gene lost 7 bases and the J gene lost 0 bases, with 7 bases spanning the gap. The CDR3 is 13 amino acids. CDR3 amino acids: CASKEDSGNTIYF. CDR3 sequence (DNA): TGTGCCAGCAAGGAGGACTCTGGAAACACCATATATTTT.

Written as DNA, the CDR3 is TGTGCCAGCAGGGGGGACAGGGGGAGAGCAGATACGCAGTATTTT. Encoded protein: CASRGDRGRADTQYF. The V call is TRBV2, the J call TRBJ2-3, with 11 bases that match TRBD1. Looked up from germline, CDR1 is SNHLY and CDR2 is FYNNEI. The CDR3 has 15 amino acids. V gave up 6 bases and J gave up 4 bases; unmatched junction bases: 6. Drawing the rest from reference TRBV2 and TRBJ2-3, the complete variable domain is EPEVTQTPSHQVTQMGQEVILRCVPISNHLYFYWYRQILGQKVEFLVSFYNNEISEKSEIFDDQFSVERPDGSNFTLKIRSTKLEDSAMYFCASRGDRGRADTQYFGPGTRLTVL.

The chain carries TRBV6-5 and TRBJ1-4; D is undetermined. Trimming took 0 bases from V and 8 from J, leaving 13 bases between them. The CDR3 contains 15 residues. The V gene's germline CDR1 is MNHEY and CDR2 SVGAGI. CDR3 nucleotides: TGTGCCAGCAGTTACTCGGAGGTTTCGGGAGAAAAACTGTTTTTT. Translation: CASSYSEVSGEKLFF.

The chain employs TRBV7-2 and TRBJ2-5, with D maybe TRBD2 (6 bases). Trimming removed 4 bases at V and 4 bases at J, with 16 bases between. CDR1 is SGHTA and CDR2 is FQGNSA in the germline V gene. The CDR3 is 15 residues long. The chain's CDR3 is CASSSWGLLAETQYF. The CDR3 DNA follows: TGTGCCAGCAGCTCCTGGGGCCTACTAGCAGAGACCCAGTACTTC. The full variable domain, completed using reference TRBV7-2 and TRBJ2-5, is GAGVSQSPSNKVTEKGKDVELRCDPISGHTALYWYRQSLGQGLEFLIYFQGNSAPDKSGLPSDRFSAERTGGSVSTLTIQRTQQEDSAVYLCASSSWGLLAETQYFGPGTRLLVL.

The V call is TRBV5-3, the J call TRBJ2-5, with TRBD1 matching 10 bases. TRBV5-3 counts as an open reading frame of uncertain function. The ends lost 6 bases at V and 3 bases at J; junction bases unmatched: 8. The CDR3 sequence is 15 residues long. The CDR3 here is CARTPSGTGEETQYF. The CDR3 DNA is TGTGCCAGAACTCCCTCCGGGACAGGGGAAGAGACCCAGTACTTC.